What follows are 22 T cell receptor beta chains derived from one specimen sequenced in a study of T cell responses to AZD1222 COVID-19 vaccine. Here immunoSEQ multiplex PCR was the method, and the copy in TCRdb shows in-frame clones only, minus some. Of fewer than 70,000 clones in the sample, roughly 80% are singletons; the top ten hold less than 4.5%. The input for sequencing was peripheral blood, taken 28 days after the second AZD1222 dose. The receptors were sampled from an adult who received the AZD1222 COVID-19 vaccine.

The CDR3 DNA sequence: TGTGCCAGCAGTGGGGCCCGGGGGGACAGCATCAATCAGCCCCAGCATTTT. This sequence encodes CASSGARGDSINQPQHF. V gene TRBV6-1 combines with J gene TRBJ1-5; TRBD1 matches 7 bases. Unmatched junction bases numbered 12, after V lost 4 bases and J lost 3 bases. Germline loops: CDR1 MNHNS, CDR2 SASEGT. The CDR3 sequence is 17 residues long.

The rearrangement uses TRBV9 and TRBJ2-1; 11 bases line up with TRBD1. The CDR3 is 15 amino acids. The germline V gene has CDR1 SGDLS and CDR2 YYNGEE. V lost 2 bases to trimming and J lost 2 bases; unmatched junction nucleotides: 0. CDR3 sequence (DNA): TGTGCCAGCAGCGTGGGACAGGGGGCCTACAATGAGCAGTTCTTC. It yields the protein CASSVGQGAYNEQFF.

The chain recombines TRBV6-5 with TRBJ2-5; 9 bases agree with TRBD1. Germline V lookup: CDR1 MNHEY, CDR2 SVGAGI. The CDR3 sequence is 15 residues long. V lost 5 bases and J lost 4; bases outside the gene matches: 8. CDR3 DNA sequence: TGTGCCAGCAGTCCCTATACGACAGGGGGAGAGACCCAGTACTTC. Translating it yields CASSPYTTGGETQYF.

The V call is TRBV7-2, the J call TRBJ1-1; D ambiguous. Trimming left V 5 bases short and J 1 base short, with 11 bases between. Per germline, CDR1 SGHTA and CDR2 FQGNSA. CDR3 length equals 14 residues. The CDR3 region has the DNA TGTGCCAGCAGCGGGAGGGCGGGGAACACTGAAGCTTTCTTT. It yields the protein CASSGRAGNTEAFF.

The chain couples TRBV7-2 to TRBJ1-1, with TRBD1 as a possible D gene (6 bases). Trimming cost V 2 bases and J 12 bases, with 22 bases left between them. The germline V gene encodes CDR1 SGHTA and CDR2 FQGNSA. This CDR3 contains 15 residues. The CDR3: CASSLRGGQGVEPFF. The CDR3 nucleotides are TGTGCCAGCAGCTTAAGGGGGGGACAAGGGGTAGAACCTTTCTTT.

CDR3 sequence reads: CAWSAIPQETQYF. CDR3 nucleotide sequence: TGTGCCTGGAGTGCGATCCCCCAAGAGACCCAGTACTTC. This chain connects TRBV30 to TRBJ2-5; D not resolved. The ends were cut back, 1 base at V and 1 base at J, with 7 bases in the middle. CDR3 length equals 13 residues. Germline V gives CDR1 GTSNPN, CDR2 SVGIG (reference sequence).

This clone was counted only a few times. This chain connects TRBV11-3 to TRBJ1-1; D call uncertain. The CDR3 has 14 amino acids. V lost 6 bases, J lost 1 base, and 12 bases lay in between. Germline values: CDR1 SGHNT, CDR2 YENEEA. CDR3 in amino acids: CASSPTASNTEAFF. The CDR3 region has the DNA TGTGCCAGCAGTCCAACAGCGTCGAACACTGAAGCTTTCTTT.

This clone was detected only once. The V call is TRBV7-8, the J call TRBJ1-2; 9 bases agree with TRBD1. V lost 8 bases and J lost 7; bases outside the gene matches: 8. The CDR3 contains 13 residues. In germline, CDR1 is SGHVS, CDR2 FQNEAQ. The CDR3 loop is CASGRDRDSGYTF. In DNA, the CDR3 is TGTGCCAGCGGCCGGGACAGGGACTCTGGCTACACCTTC.

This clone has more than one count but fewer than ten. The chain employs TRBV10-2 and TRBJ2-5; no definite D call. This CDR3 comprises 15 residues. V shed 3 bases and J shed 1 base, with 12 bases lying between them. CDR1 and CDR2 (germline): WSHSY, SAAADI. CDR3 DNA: TGCGCCAGCAGTGAAATGGGCGACCTCCAAGAGACCCAGTACTTC. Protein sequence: CASSEMGDLQETQYF.

CDR3 bases: TGTGCCAGCAGCTCCCAGGGGGCTATCGGGGAGCTGTTTTTT. The encoded protein is CASSSQGAIGELFF. The chain couples TRBV7-8 to TRBJ2-2, with 8 bases fitting TRBD1. The ends lost 4 bases at V and 7 bases at J; junction bases unmatched: 5. Germline assignment: CDR1 SGHVS and CDR2 FQNEAQ. The CDR3 has 14 amino acids.

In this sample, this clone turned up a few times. This CDR3 reads CASSATGDNQPQHF. Written as DNA, the CDR3 is TGTGCCAGCAGCGCTACAGGTGACAATCAGCCCCAGCATTTT. This chain links TRBV9 with TRBJ1-5, with TRBD1 as a possible D gene (5 bases). This CDR3 contains 14 residues. CDR1 SGDLS and CDR2 YYNGEE come from the germline V gene. The ends were cut back, 3 bases at V and 3 bases at J, with 10 bases in the middle.

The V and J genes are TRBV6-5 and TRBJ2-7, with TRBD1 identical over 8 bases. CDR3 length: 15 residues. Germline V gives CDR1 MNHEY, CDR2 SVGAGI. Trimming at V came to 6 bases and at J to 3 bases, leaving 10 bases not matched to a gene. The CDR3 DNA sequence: TGTGCCAGCAGAAATCCAGGGGGCGGTTTCTACGAGCAGTACTTC. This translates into CASRNPGGGFYEQYF.

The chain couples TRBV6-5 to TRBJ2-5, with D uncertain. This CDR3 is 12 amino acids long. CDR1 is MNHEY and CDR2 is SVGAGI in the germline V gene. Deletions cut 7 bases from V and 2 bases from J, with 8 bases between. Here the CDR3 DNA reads TGTGCCAGCAAGGTCAGACAAGAGACCCAGTACTTC. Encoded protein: CASKVRQETQYF.

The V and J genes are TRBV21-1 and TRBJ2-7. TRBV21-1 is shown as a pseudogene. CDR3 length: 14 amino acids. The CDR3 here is CASSKAVSTYEQYF. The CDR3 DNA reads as TGTGCCAGCAGCAAAGCGGTGTCCACCTACGAGCAGTACTTC.

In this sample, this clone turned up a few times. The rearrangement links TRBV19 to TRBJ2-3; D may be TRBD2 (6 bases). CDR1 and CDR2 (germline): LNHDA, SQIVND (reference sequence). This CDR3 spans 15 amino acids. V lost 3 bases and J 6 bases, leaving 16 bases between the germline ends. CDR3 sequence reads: CASSISGFLGDTQYF. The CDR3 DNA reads TGTGCCAGTAGTATTAGCGGTTTCCTCGGGGATACGCAGTATTTT. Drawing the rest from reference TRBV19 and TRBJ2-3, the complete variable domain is DGGITQSPKYLFRKEGQNVTLSCEQNLNHDAMYWYRQDPGQGLRLIYYSQIVNDFQKGDIAEGYSVSREKKESFPLTVTSAQKNPTAFYLCASSISGFLGDTQYFGPGTRLTVL.

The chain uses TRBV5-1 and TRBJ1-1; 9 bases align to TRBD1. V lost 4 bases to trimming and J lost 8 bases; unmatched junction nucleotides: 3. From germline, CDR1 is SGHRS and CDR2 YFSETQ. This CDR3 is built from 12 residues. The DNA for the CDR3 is TGCGCCAGCAGCCCCGGGACAGGGGAAGCTTTCTTT. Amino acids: CASSPGTGEAFF.

The CDR3 loop reads CASSPGTTDTQYF. The CDR3 coding sequence is TGTGCCAGCAGCCCGGGGACTACAGATACGCAGTATTTT. This chain joins TRBV9 and TRBJ2-3, with a tentative D call TRBD2 (6 bases). V lost 4 bases to trimming and J lost 3 bases, with 9 bases between them. The germline V gene has CDR1 SGDLS and CDR2 YYNGEE. This CDR3 is 13 amino acids long. Complete variable domain (other parts from reference TRBV9 and TRBJ2-3): DSGVTQTPKHLITATGQRVTLRCSPRSGDLSVYWYQQSLDQGLQFLIQYYNGEERAKGNILERFSAQQFPDLHSELNLSSLELGDSALYFCASSPGTTDTQYFGPGTRLTVL.

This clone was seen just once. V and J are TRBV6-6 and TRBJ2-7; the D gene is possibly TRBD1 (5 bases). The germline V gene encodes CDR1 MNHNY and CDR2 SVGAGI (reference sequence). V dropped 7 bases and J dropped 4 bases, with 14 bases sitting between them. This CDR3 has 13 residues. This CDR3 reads CASNSQTAYEQYF. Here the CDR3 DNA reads TGTGCCAGCAATTCCCAGACAGCTTACGAGCAGTACTTC.

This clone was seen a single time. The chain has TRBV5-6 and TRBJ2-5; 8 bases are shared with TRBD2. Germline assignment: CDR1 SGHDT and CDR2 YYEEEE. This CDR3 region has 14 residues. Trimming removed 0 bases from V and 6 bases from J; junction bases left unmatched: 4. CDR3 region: CASSLAGGRKTQYF. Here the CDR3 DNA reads TGTGCCAGCAGCTTGGCGGGGGGGCGTAAGACCCAGTACTTC.

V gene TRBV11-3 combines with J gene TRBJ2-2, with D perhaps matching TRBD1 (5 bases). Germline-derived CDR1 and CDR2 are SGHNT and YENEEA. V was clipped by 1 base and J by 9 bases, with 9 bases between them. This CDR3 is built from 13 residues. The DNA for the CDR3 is TGTGCCAGCAGCTTAGGTGGACAAAGGGAGCTGTTTTTT. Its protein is CASSLGGQRELFF.

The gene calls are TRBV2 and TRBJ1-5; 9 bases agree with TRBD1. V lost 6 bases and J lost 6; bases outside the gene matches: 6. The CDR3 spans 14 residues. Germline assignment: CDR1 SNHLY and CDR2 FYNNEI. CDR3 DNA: TGTGCCAGCAGAGGGACAGGGAGTAGTCAGCCCCAGCATTTT. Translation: CASRGTGSSQPQHF.

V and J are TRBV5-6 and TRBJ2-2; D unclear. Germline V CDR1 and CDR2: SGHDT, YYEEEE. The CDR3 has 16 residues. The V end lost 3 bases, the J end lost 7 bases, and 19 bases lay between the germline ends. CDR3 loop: CASSSTYWGSFGELFF. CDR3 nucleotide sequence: TGTGCCAGCAGCTCCACTTATTGGGGTAGCTTCGGGGAGCTGTTTTTT.